Listed here are 11 T cell receptor beta chains from one sample, sequenced in a study of blood T cell repertoires in COVID-19. Clones were sequenced by immunoSEQ multiplex PCR, and TCRdb holds only the in-frame ones, with some missing. Found here are roughly 280,000 clones, around nine tenths of them singletons; the top ten hold approximately 2%. Specimen: peripheral blood. The receptors were sampled from a man aged 50 or older with acute or convalescent COVID-19.

This rearrangement joins TRBV4-1 to TRBJ1-5; D is unresolved. The CDR3 runs to 14 residues. Trimming cost V 1 base and J 6 bases, with 10 bases left between them. Looked up from germline, CDR1 is MGHRA and CDR2 is YSYEKL. CDR3 amino acids: CASSQAPYIQPQHF. For the CDR3, the DNA is TGCGCCAGCAGCCAAGCCCCTTACATTCAGCCCCAGCATTTT.

The J gene is TRBJ1-3, the V gene TRBV4-1; D uncertain. Germline V gene lookup returns CDR1 MGHRA and CDR2 YSYEKL. The CDR3 extends over 16 amino acids. V gave up 2 bases and J gave up 2 bases, with 13 bases separating them. The CDR3 region has the DNA TGCGCCAGCAGCCAACACATTAAGACTGCTGGAAACACCATATATTTT. This codes for CASSQHIKTAGNTIYF.

The CDR3 nucleotides are TGTGCCCCCCCGAAGGGGCCTTGCACAGATACGCAGTATTTT. Translated: CAPPKGPCTDTQYF. The chain uses TRBV21-1 and TRBJ2-3; the table's TRBD1 call for D was not verified on the DNA. TRBV21-1 is flagged as a pseudogene. CDR3 size: 14 residues.

The J gene is TRBJ1-6, the V gene TRBV19; the match to TRBD1 covers 8 bases. V shed 8 bases and J 9 bases; nucleotides not matched to a gene: 9. The length of the CDR3 is 14 residues. Germline lookup yields CDR1 LNHDA and CDR2 SQIVND (reference sequence). The CDR3 bases are TGTGCCAGTGGAAGGACAGGGTGGGGTTCACCCCTCCACTTT. Translated: CASGRTGWGSPLHF.

The chain is built from TRBV6-5 and TRBJ2-7; no reliable D call. The CDR3 extends over 14 amino acids. Germline V gene lookup returns CDR1 MNHEY and CDR2 SVGAGI. The V gene lost 0 bases and the J gene lost 3 bases, with 9 bases spanning the gap. CDR3 sequence reads: CASSYSRLIYEQYF. The CDR3 DNA reads TGTGCCAGCAGTTACTCGAGACTGATCTACGAGCAGTACTTC.

The chain uses TRBV11-2 and TRBJ1-1, with a weak D call TRBD1 (6 bases). The germline gives CDR1 SGHAT, CDR2 FQNNGV. V was cut by 0 bases and J by 4 bases, with 9 bases left in between. The CDR3 length is 14 residues. This CDR3 reads CASSLDRGGTEAFF. CDR3 nucleotide sequence: TGTGCCAGCAGCTTAGACAGGGGTGGCACTGAAGCTTTCTTT.

The chain carries TRBV5-4 and TRBJ1-5, with a weak D call TRBD1 (6 bases). Germline-derived CDR1 and CDR2 are SGHNT and YYREEE (reference sequence). V was clipped by 4 bases and J by 3 bases, with 8 bases between them. The CDR3 has 13 residues. The CDR3 bases are TGTGCCAGCAGCCGGGACAACAATCAGCCCCAGCATTTT. Its translation: CASSRDNNQPQHF.

The J gene is TRBJ1-2, the V gene TRBV15, with D uncertain. Trimming removed 8 bases from V and 1 base from J, with 5 bases in between. The germline V gene has CDR1 LNHNV and CDR2 YYDKDF (reference sequence). The CDR3 has 11 residues. The CDR3 reads CATSRNYGYTF. In DNA, the CDR3 is TGTGCCACCTCCCGTAACTATGGCTACACCTTC.

J is TRBJ2-3 and V is TRBV9; 7 bases fit TRBD2. This CDR3 is 14 amino acids long. V lost 6 bases to trimming and J lost 5 bases; unmatched junction nucleotides: 9. Germline V CDR1 and CDR2: SGDLS, YYNGEE. This chain's CDR3 is CASKRGDLGDTQYF. CDR3 bases: TGTGCCAGCAAGCGGGGCGACCTGGGAGATACGCAGTATTTT.

The chain links TRBV18 to TRBJ1-6; maybe TRBD1 (5 bases). Germline V CDR1 and CDR2: KGHSH, LQKENI. Trimming removed 4 bases at V and 7 bases at J, with 11 bases between. This CDR3 spans 14 amino acids. In DNA, the CDR3 is TGTGCCAGCTCACAAGGGGCCCTAAATTCACCCCTCCACTTT. It translates to CASSQGALNSPLHF.

V gene TRBV19 combines with J gene TRBJ1-1; 9 positions match TRBD1. The CDR3 has 15 amino acids. J was trimmed by 4 bases and V by 5 bases; bases with no gene match: 8. Germline assignment: CDR1 LNHDA and CDR2 SQIVND (reference sequence). The CDR3: CASSPQDRGFTEAFF. Here the CDR3 DNA reads TGTGCCAGTAGTCCCCAGGACAGGGGATTCACTGAAGCTTTCTTT.